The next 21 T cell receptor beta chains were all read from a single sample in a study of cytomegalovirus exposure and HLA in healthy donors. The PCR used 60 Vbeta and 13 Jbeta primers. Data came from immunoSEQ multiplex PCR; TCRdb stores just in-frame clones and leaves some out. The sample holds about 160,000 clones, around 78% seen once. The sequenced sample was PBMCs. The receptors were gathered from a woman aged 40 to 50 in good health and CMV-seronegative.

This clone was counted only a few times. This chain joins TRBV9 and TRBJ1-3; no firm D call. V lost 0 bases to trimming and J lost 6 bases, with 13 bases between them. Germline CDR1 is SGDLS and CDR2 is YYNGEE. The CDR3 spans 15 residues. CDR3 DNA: TGTGCCAGCAGCGTAGATCCGGGATCGGTAAACACCATATATTTT. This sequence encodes CASSVDPGSVNTIYF.

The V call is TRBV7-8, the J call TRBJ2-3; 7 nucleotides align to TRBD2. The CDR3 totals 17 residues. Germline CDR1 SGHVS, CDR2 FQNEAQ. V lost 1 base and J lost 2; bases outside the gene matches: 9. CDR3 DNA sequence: TGTGCCAGCAGCTTAGGATTCCTAGCGGACGCCACAGATACGCAGTATTTT. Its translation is CASSLGFLADATDTQYF.

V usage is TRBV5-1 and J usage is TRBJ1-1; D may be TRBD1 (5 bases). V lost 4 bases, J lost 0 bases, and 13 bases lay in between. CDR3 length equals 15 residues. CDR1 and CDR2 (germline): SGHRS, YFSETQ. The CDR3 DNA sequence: TGCGCCAGCAGCGGGCAGTCGGGGGTGAACACTGAAGCTTTCTTT. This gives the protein CASSGQSGVNTEAFF.

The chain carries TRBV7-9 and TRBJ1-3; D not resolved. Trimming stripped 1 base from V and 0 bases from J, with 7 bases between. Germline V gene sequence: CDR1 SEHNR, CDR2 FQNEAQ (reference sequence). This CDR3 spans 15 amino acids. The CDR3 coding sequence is TGTGCCAGCAGCTTAGAACTTGTCTCTGGAAACACCATATATTTT. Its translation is CASSLELVSGNTIYF.

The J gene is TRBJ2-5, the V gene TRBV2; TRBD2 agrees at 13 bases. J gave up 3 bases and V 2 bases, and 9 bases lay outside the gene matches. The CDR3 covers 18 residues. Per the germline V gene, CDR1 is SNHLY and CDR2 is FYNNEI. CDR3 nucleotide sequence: TGTGCCAGCAGTGAACCCTCCCTTGGACTAGCGGGAGAAGAGACCCAGTACTTC. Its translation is CASSEPSLGLAGEETQYF.

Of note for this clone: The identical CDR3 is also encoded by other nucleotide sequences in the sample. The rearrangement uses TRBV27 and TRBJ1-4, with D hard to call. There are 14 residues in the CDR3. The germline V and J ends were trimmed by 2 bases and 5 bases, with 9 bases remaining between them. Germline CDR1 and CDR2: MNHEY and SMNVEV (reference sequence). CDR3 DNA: TGTGCCAGCAGTTTACGTTGGAGCAATGAAAAACTGTTTTTT. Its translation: CASSLRWSNEKLFF.

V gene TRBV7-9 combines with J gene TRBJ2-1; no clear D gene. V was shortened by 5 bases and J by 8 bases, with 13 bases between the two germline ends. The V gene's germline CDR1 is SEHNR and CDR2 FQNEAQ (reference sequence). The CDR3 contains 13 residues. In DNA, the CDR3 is TGTGCCAGCAGCATAGACCCGGTCGATGAGCAGTTCTTC. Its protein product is CASSIDPVDEQFF.

CDR3 nucleotides: TGTGCCAGCAGTGTTGTGGCCGCCTTCAATCAGCCCCAGCATTTT. As protein: CASSVVAAFNQPQHF. The rearrangement links TRBV2 to TRBJ1-5, with unresolved D. This CDR3 comprises 15 residues. The V and J ends lost 4 bases and 3 bases respectively, with 13 bases between them. Looked up from germline, CDR1 is SNHLY and CDR2 is FYNNEI.

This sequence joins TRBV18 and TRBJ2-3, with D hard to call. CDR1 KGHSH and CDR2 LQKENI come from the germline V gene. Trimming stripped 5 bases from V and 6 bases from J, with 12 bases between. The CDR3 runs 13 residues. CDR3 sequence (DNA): TGTGCCAGCTCAGGCCTGCGAGGCGATACGCAGTATTTT. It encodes CASSGLRGDTQYF.

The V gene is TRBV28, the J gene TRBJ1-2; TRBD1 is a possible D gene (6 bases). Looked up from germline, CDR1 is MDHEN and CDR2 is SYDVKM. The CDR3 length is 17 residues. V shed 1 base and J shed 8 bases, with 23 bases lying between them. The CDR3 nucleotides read TGTGCCAGCAGTTTATTATCTTTGATGGGGACAAGGTGGGGCTACACCTTC. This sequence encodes CASSLLSLMGTRWGYTF.

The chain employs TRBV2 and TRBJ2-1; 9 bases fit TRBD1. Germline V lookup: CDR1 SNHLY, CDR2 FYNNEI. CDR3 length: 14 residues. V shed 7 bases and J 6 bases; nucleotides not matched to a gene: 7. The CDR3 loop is CASKGTGFLNEQFF. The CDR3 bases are TGTGCCAGCAAAGGGACAGGGTTTCTCAATGAGCAGTTCTTC.

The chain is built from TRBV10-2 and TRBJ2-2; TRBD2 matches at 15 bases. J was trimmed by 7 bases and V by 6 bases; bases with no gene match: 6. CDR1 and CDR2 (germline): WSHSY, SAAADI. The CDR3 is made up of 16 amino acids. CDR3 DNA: TGCGCCAGCAGGTCGGGACTAGCGGGAGGTGTCGGGGAGCTGTTTTTT. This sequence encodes CASRSGLAGGVGELFF.

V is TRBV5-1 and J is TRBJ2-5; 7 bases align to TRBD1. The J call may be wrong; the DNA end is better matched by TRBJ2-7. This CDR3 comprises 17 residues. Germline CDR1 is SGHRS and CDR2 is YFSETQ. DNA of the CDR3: TGCGCCAGCAGCTTGGCGGTTGAGGGGACAGACCCCTACGAGCAGTACTTC. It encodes CASSLAVEGTDPYEQYF.

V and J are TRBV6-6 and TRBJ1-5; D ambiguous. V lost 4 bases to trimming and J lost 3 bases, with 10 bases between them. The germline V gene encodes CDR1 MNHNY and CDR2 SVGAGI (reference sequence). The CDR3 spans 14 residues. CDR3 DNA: TGTGCCAGCAGTTCAACTACCTCCAATCAGCCCCAGCATTTT. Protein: CASSSTTSNQPQHF.

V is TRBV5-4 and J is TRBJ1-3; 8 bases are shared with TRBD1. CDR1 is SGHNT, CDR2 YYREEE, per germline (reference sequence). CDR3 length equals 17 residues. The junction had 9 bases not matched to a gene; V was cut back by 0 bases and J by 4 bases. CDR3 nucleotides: TGTGCCAGCAGCTTGGCAGTCGGCAGGGGGCAAGGAAACACCATATATTTT. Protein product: CASSLAVGRGQGNTIYF.

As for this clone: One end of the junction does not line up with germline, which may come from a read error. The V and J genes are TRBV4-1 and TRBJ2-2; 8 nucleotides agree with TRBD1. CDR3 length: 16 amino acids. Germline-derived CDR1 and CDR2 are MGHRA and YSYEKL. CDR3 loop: CASSEEGTGNTGELFF. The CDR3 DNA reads TGCGCCAGCAGCGAAGAGGGGACAGGTAACACCGGGGAGCTGTTTTTT.

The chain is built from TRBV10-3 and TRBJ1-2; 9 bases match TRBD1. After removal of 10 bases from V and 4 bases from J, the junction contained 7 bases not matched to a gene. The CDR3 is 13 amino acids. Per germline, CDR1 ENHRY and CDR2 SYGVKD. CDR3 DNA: TGTGCCAATCAACCGGGACAGGGCTATGGCTACACCTTC. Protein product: CANQPGQGYGYTF.

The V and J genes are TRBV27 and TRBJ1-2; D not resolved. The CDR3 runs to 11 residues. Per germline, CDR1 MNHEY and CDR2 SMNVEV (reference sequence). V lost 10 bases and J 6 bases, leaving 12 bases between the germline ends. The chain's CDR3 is CATNSGHGYTF. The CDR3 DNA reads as TGTGCCACCAACAGTGGGCATGGCTACACCTTC.

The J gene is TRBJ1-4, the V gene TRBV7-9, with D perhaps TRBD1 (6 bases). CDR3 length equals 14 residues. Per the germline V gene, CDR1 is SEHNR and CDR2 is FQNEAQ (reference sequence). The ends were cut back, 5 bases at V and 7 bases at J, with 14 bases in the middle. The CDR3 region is CASSQQDRGEKLFF. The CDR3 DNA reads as TGTGCCAGCAGCCAGCAGGACAGAGGTGAAAAACTGTTTTTT.

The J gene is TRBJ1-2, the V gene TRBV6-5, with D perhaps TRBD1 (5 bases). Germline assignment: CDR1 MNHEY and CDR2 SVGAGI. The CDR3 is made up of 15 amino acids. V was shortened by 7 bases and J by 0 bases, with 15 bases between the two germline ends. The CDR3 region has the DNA TGTGCCAGCACCCCTGGGGGGAAAGCTAACTATGGCTACACCTTC. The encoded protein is CASTPGGKANYGYTF.

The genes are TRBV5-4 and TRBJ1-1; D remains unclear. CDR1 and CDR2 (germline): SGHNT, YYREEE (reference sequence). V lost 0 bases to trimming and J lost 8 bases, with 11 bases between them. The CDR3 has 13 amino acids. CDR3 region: CASSLAVAQEAFF. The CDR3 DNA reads TGTGCCAGCAGCTTGGCCGTGGCACAGGAAGCTTTCTTT.